The 27 T cell receptor beta chains below all came from one sample that was sequenced in a study of Graves' ophthalmopathy and Graves' hyperthyroidism. CDR3 regions of TCR beta were amplified from RNA transcripts. A first-round RT-PCR used HTBI primers, followed by a second-round multiplex PCR. TCRdb re-called the multiplex PCR reads through MiXCR, storing one row per CDR3 protein. The repertoire includes under 350,000 distinct CDR3 sequences, under 20% of them detected once, and 9% to 15% sits in the top ten. The specimen sequenced was peripheral blood. The receptors come from an adult man with Graves' ophthalmopathy.

This clonotype was found many times. The genes are TRBV12-3 or TRBV12-4 and TRBJ1-5; no definite D call. The ends were cut back, 7 bases at V and 4 bases at J, with 11 bases in the middle. CDR3 length equals 13 residues. CDR3 nucleotide sequence: TGTGCCAGCAACGTTGGAGCTAATCAGCCCCAGCATTTT. The encoded protein is CASNVGANQPQHF.

This clonotype was seen a single time. The rearrangement uses TRBV10-3 and TRBJ1-2; TRBD1 aligns across 10 bases. The junction had 8 bases not matched to a gene; V was cut back by 2 bases and J by 5 bases. This CDR3 contains 16 residues. Germline assignment: CDR1 ENHRY and CDR2 SYGVKD. The CDR3 nucleotides read TGTGCCATCAGTGAGCTGGGGACAGGGGCTTGGTATGGCTACACCTTC. It encodes CAISELGTGAWYGYTF.

This clonotype showed up many times. V usage is TRBV10-3 and J usage is TRBJ1-2; D is perhaps TRBD1 (5 bases). Germline V gene sequence: CDR1 ENHRY, CDR2 SYGVKD. Deletions cut 3 bases from V and 8 bases from J, with 16 bases between. This CDR3 is 14 amino acids long. The CDR3 DNA is TGTGCCATCAGTGAATCTCGGGGCCGGGGAGGCTACACCTTC. This encodes CAISESRGRGGYTF.

This clonotype was recorded at least ten times. The V and J genes are TRBV6-1 and TRBJ2-4; 7 bases map to TRBD1. Germline V gives CDR1 MNHNS, CDR2 SASEGT. After removal of 6 bases from V and 5 bases from J, the junction contained 10 bases not matched to a gene. The CDR3 is 15 residues long. The CDR3 sequence is CASSPGQLVENIQYF. The CDR3 region has the DNA TGTGCCAGCAGCCCGGGACAGCTTGTTGAAAACATTCAGTACTTC.

Many counts were recorded for this clonotype. The V gene is TRBV6-5, the J gene TRBJ1-2; D gene uncertain. V was cut by 0 bases and J by 1 base, with 12 bases left in between. The CDR3 runs to 16 residues. The germline V gene has CDR1 MNHEY and CDR2 SVGAGI. The CDR3 loop is CASSYSRSAGNYGYTF. As DNA, the CDR3 is TGTGCCAGCAGTTACTCGAGGTCCGCGGGTAACTATGGCTACACCTTC.

This clonotype was recorded a few times. The chain couples TRBV30 to TRBJ1-5; a possible D gene is TRBD1 (5 bases). Germline V gene lookup returns CDR1 GTSNPN and CDR2 SVGIG (reference sequence). V was pared by 2 bases and J by 7 bases, with 9 bases between. The CDR3 has 12 residues. The CDR3 protein is CAWSMGGQPQHF. The CDR3 region has the DNA TGTGCCTGGAGTATGGGGGGACAGCCCCAGCATTTT.

The CDR3 sequence: CASSQVRGSYGYTF. The CDR3 DNA follows: TGTGCCAGCAGCCAAGTCCGAGGGAGCTATGGCTACACCTTC. V gene TRBV14 combines with J gene TRBJ1-2; D not certain. The CDR3 is made up of 14 amino acids. Trimming stripped 1 base from V and 4 bases from J, with 10 bases between. Germline V CDR1 and CDR2: SGHDN, FVKESK.

This clonotype was observed at least ten times. V is TRBV28 and J is TRBJ1-3; D call uncertain. The length of the CDR3 is 13 residues. Germline CDR1 is MDHEN and CDR2 is SYDVKM. With 1 base removed from V and 4 bases from J, the gap between germline ends came to 5 bases. This CDR3 is CASSLSGGNTIYF. The CDR3 nucleotides are TGTGCCAGCAGTTTATCGGGGGGAAACACCATATATTTT.

Ten or more counts support this clonotype. The chain links TRBV12-3 or TRBV12-4 to TRBJ2-7; D may be TRBD1 (6 bases). V was shortened by 6 bases and J by 5 bases, with 8 bases between the two germline ends. The CDR3 is made up of 11 amino acids. The CDR3 DNA is TGTGCCAGCAGCCGGACAGACGAGCAGTACTTC. It specifies CASSRTDEQYF.

This clonotype was counted many times. The rearrangement uses TRBV28 and TRBJ2-5; possible D gene TRBD1, 6 bases. The V end lost 4 bases, the J end lost 6 bases, and 12 bases lay between the germline ends. The V gene's germline CDR1 is MDHEN and CDR2 SYDVKM. CDR3 size: 13 residues. DNA for the CDR3: TGTGCCAGCAGTTCGGGCAGGGGAAAGACCCAGTACTTC. Protein: CASSSGRGKTQYF.

The rearrangement links TRBV11-2 to TRBJ2-7; D unresolved. CDR1 and CDR2 from the germline V gene are SGHAT and FQNNGV. This CDR3 is built from 13 residues. V was cut by 4 bases and J by 3 bases, with 10 bases left in between. Here the CDR3 DNA reads TGTGCCAGCAGCTCCCAATTCAACTACGAGCAGTACTTC. Its protein is CASSSQFNYEQYF.

This clonotype has at least ten counts. This may arise from a read error, as a much more abundant clone is one base away. The chain recombines TRBV7-2 with TRBJ2-5; D may correspond to TRBD1 or TRBD2 (5 bases each). Per germline, CDR1 SGHTA and CDR2 FQGNSA. Trimming stripped 1 base from V and 5 bases from J, with 11 bases between. The CDR3 runs to 14 residues. DNA of the CDR3: TGTGCCAGCAGCTTAGAACGGGGCGGGGAGACCCAGTACTTC. Amino acids: CASSLERGGETQYF. Combining the CDR3 with reference TRBV7-2 and TRBJ2-5 gives the whole variable domain GAGVSQSPSNKVTEKGKDVELRCDPISGHTALYWYRQSLGQGLEFLIYFQGNSAPDKSGLPSDRFSAERTGGSVSTLTIQRTQQEDSAVYLCASSLERGGETQYFGPGTRLLVL.

This clonotype was counted at least ten times. The chain links TRBV12-3 or TRBV12-4 to TRBJ1-5, with TRBD1 matching 11 bases. The CDR3 runs 15 residues. V lost 6 bases and J lost 6; bases outside the gene matches: 7. CDR3 sequence (DNA): TGTGCCAGCAGAAGGACAGGGGGCGATTCTCAGCCCCAGCATTTT. Translating gives CASRRTGGDSQPQHF.

This clonotype appeared a few times. Just one base apart from a much larger clone, this may be a read error. J is TRBJ2-7 and V is TRBV27; 9 bases are a match to TRBD1. The germline gives CDR1 MNHEY, CDR2 SMNVEV (reference sequence). The CDR3 length is 17 residues. The junction had 9 bases not matched to a gene; V was cut back by 3 bases and J by 0 bases. Here the CDR3 reads CASSFLLSGQGSYEQYF. The CDR3 DNA reads TGTGCCAGCAGTTTCCTACTATCGGGACAGGGCTCCTACGAGCAGTACTTC.

The chain carries TRBV7-2 and TRBJ2-7, with 8 bases that match TRBD2. Germline CDR1 SGHTA, CDR2 FQGNSA. The CDR3 length is 15 residues. Losses at the gene ends were 7 bases for V and 2 bases for J; bases not matched to a gene: 10. CDR3: CASKLDYGGAYEQYF. The CDR3 DNA sequence: TGTGCCAGCAAACTAGACTACGGGGGGGCCTACGAGCAGTACTTC.

This chain joins TRBV4-2 and TRBJ1-2; D remains unclear. In germline, CDR1 is LGHNA, CDR2 YNFKEQ. Trimming stripped 1 base from V and 8 bases from J, with 11 bases between. CDR3 size: 13 residues. CDR3 loop: CASSQAPDSGYTF. CDR3 DNA sequence: TGTGCCAGCAGCCAAGCCCCGGACTCCGGCTACACCTTC.

This clonotype occurred many times. V is TRBV5-1 and J is TRBJ1-1, with D possibly being TRBD1 (6 bases). The CDR3 covers 14 residues. Trimming took 2 bases from V and 5 from J, leaving 13 bases between them. Per the germline V gene, CDR1 is SGHRS and CDR2 is YFSETQ. The DNA of the CDR3 is TGCGCCAGCAGCTTAACAGGGTTGCGAACTGAAGCTTTCTTT. Protein product: CASSLTGLRTEAFF.

In this sample, this clonotype turned up many times. The rearrangement uses TRBV6-1 and TRBJ1-6; no clear D. Trimming removed 6 bases at V and 8 bases at J, with 17 bases between. This CDR3 is 15 amino acids long. Per the germline V gene, CDR1 is MNHNS and CDR2 is SASEGT. The CDR3 here is CASSRKSGPDSPLHF. The CDR3 coding sequence is TGTGCCAGCAGCCGGAAGAGTGGGCCGGATTCACCCCTCCACTTT.

This clonotype was detected many times. The V and J genes are TRBV12-3 or TRBV12-4 and TRBJ1-1; weak D call: TRBD1 (6 bases). V lost 6 bases and J 8 bases, leaving 10 bases between the germline ends. This CDR3 spans 11 amino acids. CDR3 amino acids: CASRRTAEAFF. The CDR3, as DNA: TGTGCCAGCAGGCGGACAGCAGAAGCTTTCTTT.

This clonotype came up many times. V gene TRBV6-1 combines with J gene TRBJ2-7, with TRBD1 identical over 7 bases. Germline trimming cut 8 bases from V and 6 bases from J; bases unmatched to any gene: 4. The CDR3 runs 11 residues. Germline lookup yields CDR1 MNHNS and CDR2 SASEGT. This chain's CDR3 is CASYRGGEQYF. CDR3 in DNA: TGTGCCAGCTACAGGGGCGGCGAGCAGTACTTC.

This clonotype was recorded many times. V gene TRBV29-1 combines with J gene TRBJ2-5, with 12 bases identical to TRBD2. The V gene end was trimmed by 6 bases and the J gene end by 5 bases; junction bases not matched to a gene: 7. CDR1 and CDR2 from the germline V gene are SQVTM and ANQGSEA. The CDR3 totals 14 residues. The CDR3 DNA reads TGCAGCGTAGGAAAGCTAGCGGGAGGGGAGACCCAGTACTTC. This sequence encodes CSVGKLAGGETQYF.

This clonotype was picked up many times. The rearrangement links TRBV12-3 or TRBV12-4 to TRBJ1-1; 9 bases match TRBD1. Unmatched junction bases numbered 4, after V lost 3 bases and J lost 8 bases. The CDR3 loop spans 13 amino acids. The CDR3 DNA reads TGTGCCAGCAGTTTGGGACAGGGTGGGGAAGCTTTCTTT. Amino acid sequence: CASSLGQGGEAFF.

This clonotype was detected many times. This sequence joins TRBV5-5 and TRBJ1-2, with TRBD1 matching over 8 bases. Trimming at V came to 5 bases and at J to 4 bases, leaving 13 bases not matched to a gene. The CDR3 loop spans 16 amino acids. Per germline, CDR1 SGHKS and CDR2 YYEKEE (reference sequence). The CDR3 region has the DNA TGTGCCAGCAGTCCTGGACAGGGCCGTACCCGCTATGGCTACACCTTC. Translated: CASSPGQGRTRYGYTF.

In its sample, this clonotype was seen many times. The chain recombines TRBV20-1 with TRBJ2-7; 9 nucleotides match TRBD2. Germline CDR1 and CDR2: DFQATT and SNEGSKA (reference sequence). The CDR3 contains 14 residues. With V trimmed by 1 base and J by 6 bases, 7 bases remained unmatched. The CDR3 region has the DNA TGCAGTGCTAGAGCTAGCGGGGACGCAACCGAGCAGTACTTC. Amino acid sequence: CSARASGDATEQYF.

As to this clonotype: A junction boundary mismatches the germline segment, possibly from a read error. The chain couples TRBV5-1 to TRBJ1-1; the D gene is possibly TRBD1 (5 bases). Germline V lookup: CDR1 SGHRS, CDR2 YFSETQ. This CDR3 has 12 residues. As DNA, the CDR3 is TGCGCCAGCATCGTTGGGGGGATTGAAGCTTCCTTT. It is translated as CASIVGGIEASF.

This clonotype came up many times. The chain carries TRBV19 and TRBJ1-2; D not certain. With 4 bases removed from V and 4 bases from J, the gap between germline ends came to 10 bases. The CDR3 spans 13 residues. Germline-derived CDR1 and CDR2 are LNHDA and SQIVND (reference sequence). CDR3 region: CASSTPAGYGYTF. Written as DNA, the CDR3 is TGTGCCAGTAGTACCCCCGCGGGCTATGGCTACACCTTC.

This clonotype was observed a few times. The chain is built from TRBV7-2 and TRBJ2-2; TRBD2 might be the D (6 bases). From germline, CDR1 is SGHTA and CDR2 FQGNSA. This CDR3 is built from 16 residues. With 0 bases removed from V and 7 bases from J, the gap between germline ends came to 15 bases. In nucleotides, the CDR3 is TGTGCCAGCAGCTTAGCGACCTTCGGGAGTGGCGGGGAGCTGTTTTTT. Translated, it gives CASSLATFGSGGELFF.